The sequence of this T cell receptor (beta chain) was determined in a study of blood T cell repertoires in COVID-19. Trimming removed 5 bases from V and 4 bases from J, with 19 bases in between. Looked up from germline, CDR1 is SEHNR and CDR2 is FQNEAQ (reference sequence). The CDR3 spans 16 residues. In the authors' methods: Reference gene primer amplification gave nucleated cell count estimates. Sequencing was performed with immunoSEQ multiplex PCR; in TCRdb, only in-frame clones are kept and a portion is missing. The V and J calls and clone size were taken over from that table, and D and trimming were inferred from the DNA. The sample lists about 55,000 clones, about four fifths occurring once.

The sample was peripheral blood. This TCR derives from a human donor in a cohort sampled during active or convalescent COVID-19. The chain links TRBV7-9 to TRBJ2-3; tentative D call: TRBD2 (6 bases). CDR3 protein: CASSPGLLVEADTQYF. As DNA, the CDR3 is TGTGCCAGCAGCCCGGGACTTCTCGTCGAGGCAGATACGCAGTATTTT.